The clone carrying this T cell receptor beta chain has more than one count but fewer than ten. CDR3 length: 16 amino acids. The germline V gene has CDR1 SEHNR and CDR2 FQNEAQ (reference sequence). J gave up 2 bases and V 11 bases, and 13 bases lay outside the gene matches. The data are from a study of T cells after yellow fever vaccination. MiXCR, run by TCRdb on the 5' RACE reads, gives a single entry per CDR3 protein. The sample contains some 350,000 distinct CDR3 sequences, about 9.9% of which appear only once. The specimen comprised PBMCs, sampled on the day of the first yellow fever vaccination. This clonotype was sampled from a man younger than 35 who received the YFV17D yellow fever vaccine. The V and J genes are TRBV7-9 and TRBJ2-4; 9 nucleotides line up with TRBD1. The CDR3 spells CASRPIQGATKNIQYF. The CDR3 DNA reads TGTGCCTCCCGACCGATACAGGGGGCAACCAAAAACATTCAGTACTTC.